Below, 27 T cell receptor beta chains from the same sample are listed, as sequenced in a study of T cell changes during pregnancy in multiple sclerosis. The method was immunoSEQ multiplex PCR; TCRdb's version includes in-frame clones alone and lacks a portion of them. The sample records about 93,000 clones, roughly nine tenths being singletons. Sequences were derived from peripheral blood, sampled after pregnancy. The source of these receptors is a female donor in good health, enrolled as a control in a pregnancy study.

Here the CDR3 DNA reads TGTGCCAGCAGCTTGAAGAAGGGGGCGGAAGGCAAAGAGACCCAGTACTTC. Its protein is CASSLKKGAEGKETQYF. V usage is TRBV5-4 and J usage is TRBJ2-5; 7 nucleotides agree with TRBD1. With V trimmed by 1 base and J by 3 bases, 12 bases remained unmatched. The CDR3 loop spans 17 amino acids. Germline lookup yields CDR1 SGHNT and CDR2 YYREEE (reference sequence).

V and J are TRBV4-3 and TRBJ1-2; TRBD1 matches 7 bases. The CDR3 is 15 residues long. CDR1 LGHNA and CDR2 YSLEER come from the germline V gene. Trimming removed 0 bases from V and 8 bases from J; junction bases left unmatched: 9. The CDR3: CASSQDTGAWVGYTF. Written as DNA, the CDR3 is TGCGCCAGCAGCCAAGATACAGGGGCGTGGGTAGGCTACACCTTC.

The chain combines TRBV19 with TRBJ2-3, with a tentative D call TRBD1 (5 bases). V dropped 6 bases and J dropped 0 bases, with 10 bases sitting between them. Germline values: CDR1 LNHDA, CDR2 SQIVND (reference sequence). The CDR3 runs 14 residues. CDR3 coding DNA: TGTGCCAGTAGCCTACCAGGGAGCACAGATACGCAGTATTTT. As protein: CASSLPGSTDTQYF.

The CDR3 here is CASSLGRTLDTEAFF. CDR3 DNA sequence: TGTGCCAGCAGCTTAGGAAGGACTTTAGACACTGAAGCTTTCTTT. The chain is built from TRBV13 and TRBJ1-1; no firm D call. The CDR3 spans 15 residues. V was pared by 0 bases and J by 3 bases, with 11 bases between. CDR1 is PRHDT, CDR2 FYEKMQ, per germline (reference sequence).

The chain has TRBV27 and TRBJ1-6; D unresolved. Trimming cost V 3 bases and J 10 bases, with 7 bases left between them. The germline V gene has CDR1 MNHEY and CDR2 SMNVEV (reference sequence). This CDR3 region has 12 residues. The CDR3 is CASSFFRSPLHF. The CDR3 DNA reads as TGTGCCAGCAGTTTCTTCAGATCACCCCTCCACTTT.

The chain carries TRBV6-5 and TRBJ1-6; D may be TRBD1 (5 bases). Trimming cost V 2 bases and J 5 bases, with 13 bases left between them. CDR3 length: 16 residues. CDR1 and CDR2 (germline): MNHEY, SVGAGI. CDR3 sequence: CASSYASGTNNSPLHF. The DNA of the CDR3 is TGTGCCAGCAGTTACGCCTCCGGGACTAATAATTCACCCCTCCACTTT.

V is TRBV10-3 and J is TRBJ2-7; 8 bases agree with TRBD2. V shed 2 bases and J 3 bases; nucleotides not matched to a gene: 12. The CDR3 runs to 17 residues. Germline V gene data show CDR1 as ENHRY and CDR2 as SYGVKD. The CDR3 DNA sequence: TGTGCCATCAGTGAGCCGGGCGGGAGGTTGGGATACTACGAGCAGTACTTC. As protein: CAISEPGGRLGYYEQYF.

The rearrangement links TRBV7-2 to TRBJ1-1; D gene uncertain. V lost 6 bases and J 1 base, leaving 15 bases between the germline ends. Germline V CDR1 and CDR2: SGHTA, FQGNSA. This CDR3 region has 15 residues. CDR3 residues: CASRVDFNGNTEAFF. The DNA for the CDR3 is TGTGCCAGCAGGGTCGACTTTAACGGGAACACTGAAGCTTTCTTT.

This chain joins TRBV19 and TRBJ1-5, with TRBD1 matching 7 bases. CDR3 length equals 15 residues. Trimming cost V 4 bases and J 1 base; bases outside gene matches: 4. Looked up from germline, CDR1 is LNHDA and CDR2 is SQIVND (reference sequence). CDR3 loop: CASSTGTASNQPQHF. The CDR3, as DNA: TGTGCCAGTAGTACGGGGACAGCGAGCAATCAGCCCCAGCATTTT.

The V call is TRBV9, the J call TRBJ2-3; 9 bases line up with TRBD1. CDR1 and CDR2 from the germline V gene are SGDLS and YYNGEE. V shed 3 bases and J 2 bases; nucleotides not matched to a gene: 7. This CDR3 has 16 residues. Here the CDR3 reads CASSAPRTGVTDTQYF. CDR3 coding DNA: TGTGCCAGCAGCGCCCCCCGGACAGGGGTCACAGATACGCAGTATTTT.

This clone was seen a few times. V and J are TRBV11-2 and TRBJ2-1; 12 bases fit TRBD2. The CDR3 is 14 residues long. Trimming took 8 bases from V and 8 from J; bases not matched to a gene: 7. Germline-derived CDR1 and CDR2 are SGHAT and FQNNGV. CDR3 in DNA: TGTGCCAGCCGACCTAGCGGGGGGGCCCATGAGCAGTTCTTC. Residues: CASRPSGGAHEQFF. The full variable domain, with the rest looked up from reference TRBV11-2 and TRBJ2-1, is EAGVAQSPRYKIIEKRQSVAFWCNPISGHATLYWYQQILGQGPKLLIQFQNNGVVDDSQLPKDRFSAERLKGVDSTLKIQPAKLEDSAVYLCASRPSGGAHEQFFGPGTRLTVL.

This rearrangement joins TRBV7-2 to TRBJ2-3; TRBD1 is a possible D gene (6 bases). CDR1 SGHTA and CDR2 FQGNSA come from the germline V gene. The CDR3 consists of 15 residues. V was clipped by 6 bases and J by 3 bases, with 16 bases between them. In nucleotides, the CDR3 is TGTGCCAGCAGTCCTACAGGGAGTTGGACAGATACGCAGTATTTT. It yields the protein CASSPTGSWTDTQYF. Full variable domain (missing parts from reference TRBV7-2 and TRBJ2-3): GAGVSQSPSNKVTEKGKDVELRCDPISGHTALYWYRQSLGQGLEFLIYFQGNSAPDKSGLPSDRFSAERTGGSVSTLTIQRTQQEDSAVYLCASSPTGSWTDTQYFGPGTRLTVL.

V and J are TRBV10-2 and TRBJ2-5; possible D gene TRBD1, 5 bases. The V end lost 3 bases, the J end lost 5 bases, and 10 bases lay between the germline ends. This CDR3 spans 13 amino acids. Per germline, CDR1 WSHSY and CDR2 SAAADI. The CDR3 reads CASSDHKGETQYF. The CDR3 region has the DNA TGCGCCAGCAGTGACCACAAGGGGGAGACCCAGTACTTC.

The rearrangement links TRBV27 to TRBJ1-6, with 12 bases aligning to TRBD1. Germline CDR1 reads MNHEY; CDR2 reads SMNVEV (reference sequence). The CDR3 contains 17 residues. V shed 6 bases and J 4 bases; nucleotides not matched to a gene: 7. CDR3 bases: TGTGCCAGCAGGGGACAGGGGGCCCACCTATATAATTCACCCCTCCACTTT. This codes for CASRGQGAHLYNSPLHF.

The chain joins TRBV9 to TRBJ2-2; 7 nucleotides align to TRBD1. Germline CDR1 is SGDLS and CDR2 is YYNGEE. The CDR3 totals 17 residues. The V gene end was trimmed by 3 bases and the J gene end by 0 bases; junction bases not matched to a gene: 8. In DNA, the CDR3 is TGTGCCAGCAGCGAACCGAGAGGGGGCGCGAACACCGGGGAGCTGTTTTTT. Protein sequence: CASSEPRGGANTGELFF. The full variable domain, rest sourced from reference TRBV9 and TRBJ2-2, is DSGVTQTPKHLITATGQRVTLRCSPRSGDLSVYWYQQSLDQGLQFLIQYYNGEERAKGNILERFSAQQFPDLHSELNLSSLELGDSALYFCASSEPRGGANTGELFFGEGSRLTVL.

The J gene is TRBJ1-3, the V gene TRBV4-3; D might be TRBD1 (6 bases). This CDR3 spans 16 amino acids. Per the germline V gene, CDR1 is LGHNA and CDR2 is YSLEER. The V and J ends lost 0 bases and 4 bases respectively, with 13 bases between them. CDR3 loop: CASSQDAGGGGNTIYF. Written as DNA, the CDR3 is TGCGCCAGCAGCCAAGACGCTGGGGGGGGCGGAAACACCATATATTTT.

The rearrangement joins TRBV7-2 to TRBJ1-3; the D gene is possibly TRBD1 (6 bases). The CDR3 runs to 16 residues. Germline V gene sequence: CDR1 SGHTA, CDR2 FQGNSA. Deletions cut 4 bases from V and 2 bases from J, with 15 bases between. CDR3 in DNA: TGTGCCAGCAGCTCCCCGGGACAACGAACTGGAAACACCATATATTTT. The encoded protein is CASSSPGQRTGNTIYF.

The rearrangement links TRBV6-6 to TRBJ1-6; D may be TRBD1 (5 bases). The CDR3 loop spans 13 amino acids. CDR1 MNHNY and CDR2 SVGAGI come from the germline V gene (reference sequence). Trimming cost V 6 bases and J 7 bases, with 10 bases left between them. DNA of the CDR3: TGTGCCAGCAGCCTAAGGACAAATTCACCCCTCCACTTT. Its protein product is CASSLRTNSPLHF.

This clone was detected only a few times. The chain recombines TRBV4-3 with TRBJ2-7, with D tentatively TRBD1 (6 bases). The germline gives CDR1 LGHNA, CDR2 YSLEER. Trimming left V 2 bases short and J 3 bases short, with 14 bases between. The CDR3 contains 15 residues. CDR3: CASSQQRTASYEQYF. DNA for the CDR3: TGCGCCAGCAGCCAACAACGGACAGCGAGCTACGAGCAGTACTTC.

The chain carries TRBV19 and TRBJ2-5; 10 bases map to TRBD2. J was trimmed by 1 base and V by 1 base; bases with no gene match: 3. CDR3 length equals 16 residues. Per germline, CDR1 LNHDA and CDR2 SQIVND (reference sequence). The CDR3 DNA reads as TGTGCCAGTAGTATAGTAGCGGGGGGCCTCCAAGAGACCCAGTACTTC. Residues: CASSIVAGGLQETQYF. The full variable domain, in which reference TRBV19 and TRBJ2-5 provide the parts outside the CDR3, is DGGITQSPKYLFRKEGQNVTLSCEQNLNHDAMYWYRQDPGQGLRLIYYSQIVNDFQKGDIAEGYSVSREKKESFPLTVTSAQKNPTAFYLCASSIVAGGLQETQYFGPGTRLLVL.

CDR3 DNA sequence: TGTGCCAGCAGCTTAACGGGTGGCACTGAAGCTTTCTTT. Its translation is CASSLTGGTEAFF. The chain has TRBV7-9 and TRBJ1-1; no definite D call. Trimming took 2 bases from V and 4 from J, leaving 8 bases between them. The CDR3 is 13 residues long. CDR1 and CDR2 from the germline V gene are SEHNR and FQNEAQ (reference sequence).

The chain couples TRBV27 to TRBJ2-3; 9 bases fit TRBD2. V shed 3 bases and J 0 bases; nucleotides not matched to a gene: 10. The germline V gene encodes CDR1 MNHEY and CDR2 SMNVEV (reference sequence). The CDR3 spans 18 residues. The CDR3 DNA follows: TGTGCCAGCAGTTTGAAGGCTAGCGGGGCCTTTAGCACAGATACGCAGTATTTT. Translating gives CASSLKASGAFSTDTQYF.

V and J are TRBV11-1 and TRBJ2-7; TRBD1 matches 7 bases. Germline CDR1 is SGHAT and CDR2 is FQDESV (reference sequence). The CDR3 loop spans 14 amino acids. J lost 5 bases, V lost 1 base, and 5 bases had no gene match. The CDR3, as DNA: TGTGCCAGCAGCTTAGAAACAGGGGTCCACGAGCAGTACTTC. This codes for CASSLETGVHEQYF. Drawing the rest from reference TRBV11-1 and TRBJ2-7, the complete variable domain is EAEVAQSPRYKITEKSQAVAFWCDPISGHATLYWYRQILGQGPELLVQFQDESVVDDSQLPKDRFSAERLKGVDSTLKIQPAELGDSAMYLCASSLETGVHEQYFGPGTRLTVT.

This CDR3 reads CASSRQAATGELFF. In nucleotides, the CDR3 is TGTGCCAGCAGCCGCCAGGCTGCCACCGGGGAGCTGTTTTTT. This sequence joins TRBV2 and TRBJ2-2; D gene unclear. CDR3 size: 14 residues. The germline CDR1 and CDR2 sequences are SNHLY and FYNNEI. The V end was cut by 6 bases, the J end by 4 bases, with 12 bases between.

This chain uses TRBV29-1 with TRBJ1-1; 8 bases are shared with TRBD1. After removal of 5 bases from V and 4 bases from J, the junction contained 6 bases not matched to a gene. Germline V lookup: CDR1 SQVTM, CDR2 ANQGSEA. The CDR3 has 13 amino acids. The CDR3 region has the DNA TGCAGCGTTCGACAGGGGTGGGCCACTGAAGCTTTCTTT. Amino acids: CSVRQGWATEAFF. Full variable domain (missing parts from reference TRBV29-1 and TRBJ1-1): SAVISQKPSRDICQRGTSLTIQCQVDSQVTMMFWYRQQPGQSLTLIATANQGSEATYESGFVIDKFPISRPNLTFSTLTVSNMSPEDSSIYLCSVRQGWATEAFFGQGTRLTVV.

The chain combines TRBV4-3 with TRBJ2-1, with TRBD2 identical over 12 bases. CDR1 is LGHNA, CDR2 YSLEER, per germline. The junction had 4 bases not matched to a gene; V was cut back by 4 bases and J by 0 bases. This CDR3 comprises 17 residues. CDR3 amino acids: CASSPSGGVSSYNEQFF. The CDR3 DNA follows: TGCGCCAGCAGCCCTAGCGGGGGGGTTAGCTCCTACAATGAGCAGTTCTTC.

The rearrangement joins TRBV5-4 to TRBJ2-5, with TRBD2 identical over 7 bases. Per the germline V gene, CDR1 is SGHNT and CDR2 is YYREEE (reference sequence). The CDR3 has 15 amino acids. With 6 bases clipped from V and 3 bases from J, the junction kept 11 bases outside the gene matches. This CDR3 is CASKGQRGSKETQYF. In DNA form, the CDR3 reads TGTGCCAGCAAGGGTCAGCGGGGCTCCAAAGAGACCCAGTACTTC.